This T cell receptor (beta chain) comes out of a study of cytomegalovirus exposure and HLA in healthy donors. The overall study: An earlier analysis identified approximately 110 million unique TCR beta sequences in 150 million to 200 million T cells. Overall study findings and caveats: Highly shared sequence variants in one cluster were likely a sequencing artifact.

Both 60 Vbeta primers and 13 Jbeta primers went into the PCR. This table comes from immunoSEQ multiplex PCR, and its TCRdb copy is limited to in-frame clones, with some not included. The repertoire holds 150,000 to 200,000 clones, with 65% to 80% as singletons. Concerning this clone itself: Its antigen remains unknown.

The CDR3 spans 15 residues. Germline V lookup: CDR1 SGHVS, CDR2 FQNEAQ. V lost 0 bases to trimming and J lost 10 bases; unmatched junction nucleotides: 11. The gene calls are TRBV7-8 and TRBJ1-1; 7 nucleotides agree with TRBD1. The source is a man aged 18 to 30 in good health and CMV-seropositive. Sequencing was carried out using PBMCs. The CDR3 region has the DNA TGTGCCAGCAGCTTAGCGGGTTCACAGGGGTCGGTAGCTTTCTTT. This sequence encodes CASSLAGSQGSVAFF. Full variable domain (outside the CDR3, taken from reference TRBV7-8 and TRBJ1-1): GAGVSQSPRYKVAKRGQDVALRCDPISGHVSLFWYQQALGQGPEFLTYFQNEAQLDKSGLPSDRFFAERPEGSVSTLKIQRTQQEDSAVYLCASSLAGSQGSVAFFGQGTRLTVV.